These 27 T cell receptor beta chains came from one sample sequenced in a study of shared clonotypes between healthy human individuals. The table came from immunoSEQ multiplex PCR; TCRdb's copy has only in-frame clones and leaves some out. The data show about 690,000 clones, about 90% seen once. The sample taken for sequencing was memory CD8+ T cells from PBMCs. Subset here: CD45RO+ cells pooled with CCR7-negative TemRA cells. These receptors were collected from a man between 18 and 35 years old in good health. Some clones in this sample may be carry-over from other donors' samples.

The J gene is TRBJ2-7, the V gene TRBV11-1; 9 positions agree with TRBD2. After removal of 5 bases from V and 2 bases from J, the junction contained 7 bases not matched to a gene. Looked up from germline, CDR1 is SGHAT and CDR2 is FQDESV (reference sequence). The CDR3 runs to 15 residues. CDR3 residues: CASSKRLAAAYEQYF. In DNA, the CDR3 is TGTGCCAGCAGCAAACGACTAGCGGCCGCCTACGAGCAGTACTTC.

V is TRBV5-6 and J is TRBJ1-5; possibly TRBD1 for D (6 bases). Germline V gives CDR1 SGHDT, CDR2 YYEEEE. The V end lost 2 bases, the J end lost 11 bases, and 20 bases lay between the germline ends. This CDR3 comprises 15 residues. In nucleotides, the CDR3 is TGTGCCAGCAGCTTAATCCGGGACACTTTCAGAACCCAGCATTTT. Translated: CASSLIRDTFRTQHF.

As to this clone: The sample holds other DNA sequences that translate to the same CDR3. The J gene is TRBJ2-3, the V gene TRBV29-1; D gene unclear. The CDR3 is 10 residues long. Germline V lookup: CDR1 SQVTM, CDR2 ANQGSEA. V gave up 6 bases and J gave up 2 bases, with 3 bases separating them. The CDR3 reads CSVVTDTQYF. Here the CDR3 DNA reads TGCAGCGTCGTCACAGATACGCAGTATTTT.

This clone has only one observation. The same CDR3 can be traced to other DNA sequences in this sample. The chain recombines TRBV27 with TRBJ1-2; D unclear. The V gene lost 5 bases and the J gene lost 5 bases, with 12 bases spanning the gap. This CDR3 is 13 amino acids long. Germline V gene sequence: CDR1 MNHEY, CDR2 SMNVEV (reference sequence). The CDR3 loop is CASSPRGPYGYTF. CDR3 nucleotides: TGTGCCAGCAGTCCTCGGGGTCCGTATGGCTACACCTTC.

This chain joins TRBV21-1 and TRBJ2-7; the listed D gene, TRBD2, was not tested against the DNA. TRBV21-1 is shown as a pseudogene. CDR3 length: 19 amino acids. CDR3 protein: CASHRDLVTGCLRSYEQYF. DNA for the CDR3: TGTGCCAGCCATCGTGACCTTGTAACGGGTTGCCTTAGGTCCTACGAGCAGTACTTC.

The chain employs TRBV6-5 and TRBJ2-7, with D unresolved. Trimming removed 0 bases from V and 1 base from J, with 7 bases in between. CDR3 length: 14 amino acids. Per germline, CDR1 MNHEY and CDR2 SVGAGI. As DNA, the CDR3 is TGTGCCAGCAGTTACTCGCACCCTTCCTACGAGCAGTACTTC. Translation gives CASSYSHPSYEQYF.

The CDR3 DNA reads TGTGCCAGCAGTCTCTGGCCTAGCGGGAGGAACACCGGGGAGCTGTTTTTT. It specifies CASSLWPSGRNTGELFF. This rearrangement joins TRBV27 to TRBJ2-2, with TRBD2 matching over 10 bases. Trimming cost V 5 bases and J 1 base; bases outside gene matches: 7. The CDR3 totals 17 residues. CDR1 is MNHEY and CDR2 is SMNVEV in the germline V gene (reference sequence).

CDR3 DNA: TGTGCCAGTAGCCCTTCGCGGAGCGCCTACAATGAGCAGTTCTTC. Amino acid sequence: CASSPSRSAYNEQFF. The genes are TRBV19 and TRBJ2-1; D is unclear. Germline V gene lookup returns CDR1 LNHDA and CDR2 SQIVND (reference sequence). This CDR3 has 15 residues. Trimming cost V 6 bases and J 2 bases, with 14 bases left between them.

This chain links TRBV27 with TRBJ2-7, with D possibly TRBD1 on 5 matching bases. V was shortened by 1 base and J by 2 bases, with 18 bases between the two germline ends. The length of the CDR3 is 17 residues. The V gene's germline CDR1 is MNHEY and CDR2 SMNVEV (reference sequence). The chain's CDR3 is CASSLWGRTPIPYEQYF. CDR3 in DNA: TGTGCCAGCAGTTTATGGGGCAGGACCCCTATCCCCTACGAGCAGTACTTC.

The chain combines TRBV4-2 with TRBJ2-7, with D tentatively TRBD1 or TRBD2 (5 bases each). Germline-derived CDR1 and CDR2 are LGHNA and YNFKEQ. Trimming left V 3 bases short and J 2 bases short, with 14 bases between. This CDR3 has 15 residues. CDR3 sequence (DNA): TGTGCCAGCAGCCAGTGGGGGATACCCACCTACGAGCAGTACTTC. Residues: CASSQWGIPTYEQYF.

This clone is a singleton in its sample. The CDR3 DNA sequence: TGTGCCAGCAGTCACCCTAGGATTGGGGATACGCAGTATTTT. This sequence encodes CASSHPRIGDTQYF. The V and J genes are TRBV5-6 and TRBJ2-3; no firm D call. Trimming left V 5 bases short and J 6 bases short, with 16 bases between. The V gene's germline CDR1 is SGHDT and CDR2 YYEEEE. This CDR3 contains 14 residues.

This clone came up a few times. This chain connects TRBV27 to TRBJ1-2, with D maybe TRBD1 (5 bases). CDR1 is MNHEY and CDR2 is SMNVEV in the germline V gene (reference sequence). Trimming cost V 2 bases and J 8 bases, with 9 bases left between them. This CDR3 has 12 amino acids. The CDR3 region is CASSLTGGGYTF. In nucleotides, the CDR3 is TGTGCCAGCAGTTTAACGGGGGGAGGCTACACCTTC.

The V gene is TRBV7-2, the J gene TRBJ2-5, with no clear D. CDR1 is SGHTA, CDR2 FQGNSA, per germline. V lost 6 bases to trimming and J lost 5 bases, with 19 bases between them. This CDR3 has 15 amino acids. The CDR3 nucleotides read TGTGCCAGCAGTCCAATCGGTTCCCCCCGGGAGACCCAGTACTTC. Its protein is CASSPIGSPRETQYF.

The rearrangement joins TRBV5-8 to TRBJ2-2; 12 nucleotides agree with TRBD1. The J segment lost 2 bases and the V segment lost 8 bases, leaving 13 bases of the junction unmatched. The CDR3 length is 18 residues. CDR1 SGHTS and CDR2 YDEGEE come from the germline V gene. As DNA, the CDR3 is TGTGCCAGGCGCGGGACAGGGGGCGAAGTTTTAAACACCGGGGAGCTGTTTTTT. This codes for CARRGTGGEVLNTGELFF.

This chain links TRBV19 with TRBJ1-5, with 7 positions matching TRBD1. This CDR3 region has 15 residues. J lost 2 bases, V lost 8 bases, and 9 bases had no gene match. Germline V CDR1 and CDR2: LNHDA, SQIVND (reference sequence). The CDR3 coding sequence is TGTGCCAGTGCGGTCTACACAGGGGGCAATCAGCCCCAGCATTTT. Protein sequence: CASAVYTGGNQPQHF.

V and J are TRBV7-3 and TRBJ2-1, with TRBD2 identical over 7 bases. Germline values: CDR1 SGHTA, CDR2 FQGTGA. This CDR3 has 23 residues. V lost 0 bases, J lost 5 bases, and 28 bases stayed unmatched. DNA of the CDR3: TGTGCCAGCAGCTTAACCCCAGTCACTTTCCGGGAGGCGTCCCCTACACCGAACAATGAGCAGTTCTTC. This translates into CASSLTPVTFREASPTPNNEQFF.

CDR3 bases: TGTGCCAGCTCAGGGGGAACAGATACGCAGTATTTT. This encodes CASSGGTDTQYF. This rearrangement joins TRBV7-3 to TRBJ2-3; TRBD1 aligns across 7 bases. The germline V gene encodes CDR1 SGHTA and CDR2 FQGTGA. The CDR3 covers 12 residues. The trim removed 8 bases at V and 3 bases at J, leaving 2 bases unmatched.

The rearrangement uses TRBV10-3 and TRBJ2-6, with TRBD1 matching 10 bases. V trimming: 1 base; J trimming: 0 bases; junction bases outside the gene matches: 6. This CDR3 is built from 19 residues. Germline lookup yields CDR1 ENHRY and CDR2 SYGVKD. CDR3 DNA: TGTGCCATCAGTGAGTATCAAAGGACAGGGGGCTCTGGGGCCAACGTCCTGACTTTC. As protein: CAISEYQRTGGSGANVLTF.

The chain uses TRBV27 and TRBJ2-2, with D uncertain. The V gene's germline CDR1 is MNHEY and CDR2 SMNVEV (reference sequence). The CDR3 has 17 residues. The V and J ends lost 4 bases and 2 bases respectively, with 17 bases between them. CDR3 sequence: CASSSVVRVINTGELFF. The CDR3 region has the DNA TGTGCCAGCAGTTCCGTGGTTCGGGTAATCAACACCGGGGAGCTGTTTTTT.

The V and J genes are TRBV4-2 and TRBJ2-1; D ambiguous. Trimming pared 4 bases from V and 3 bases from J, leaving 7 bases between. The length of the CDR3 is 13 residues. Germline lookup yields CDR1 LGHNA and CDR2 YNFKEQ. Written as DNA, the CDR3 is TGTGCCAGCAGCCCACCCCTCTACAATGAGCAGTTCTTC. It translates to CASSPPLYNEQFF.

V usage is TRBV5-1 and J usage is TRBJ2-1; 10 nucleotides agree with TRBD2. The length of the CDR3 is 17 residues. CDR1 and CDR2 from the germline V gene are SGHRS and YFSETQ. V was pared by 4 bases and J by 1 base, with 8 bases of the junction left unmatched. Here the CDR3 reads CASSQLLAGLSYNEQFF. The CDR3 DNA reads as TGCGCCAGCAGCCAACTACTAGCGGGGCTTTCCTACAATGAGCAGTTCTTC.

This chain uses TRBV29-1 with TRBJ2-3; 9 bases align to TRBD2. V trimming: 7 bases; J trimming: 9 bases; junction bases outside the gene matches: 14. The CDR3 contains 14 residues. The germline CDR1 and CDR2 sequences are SQVTM and ANQGSEA. The CDR3 loop is CSGTGTSSPGTQYF. The CDR3, as DNA: TGCAGCGGTACCGGGACTAGCTCCCCAGGAACGCAGTATTTT.

The gene calls are TRBV15 and TRBJ2-7; either TRBD1 or TRBD2 may supply D (5 bases each). Germline-derived CDR1 and CDR2 are LNHNV and YYDKDF (reference sequence). V was trimmed by 0 bases and J by 9 bases, leaving 18 bases between them. This CDR3 region has 15 residues. The CDR3 DNA sequence: TGTGCCACCAGCAGAGATAGGGACCAACCGTCTGGGCAGTACTTC. Its translation: CATSRDRDQPSGQYF.

This clone was counted a single time. This chain connects TRBV5-4 to TRBJ1-2; D remains ambiguous. V was trimmed by 5 bases and J by 1 base, leaving 15 bases between them. In germline, CDR1 is SGHNT, CDR2 YYREEE (reference sequence). The CDR3 loop spans 15 amino acids. The chain's CDR3 is CASRFGLLYNYGYTF. The CDR3 coding sequence is TGTGCCAGCAGGTTTGGACTTCTCTATAACTATGGCTACACCTTC.

The chain employs TRBV16 and TRBJ2-7; D is unclear. The CDR3 runs 13 residues. The germline V gene encodes CDR1 KGHSY and CDR2 FQNENV. The V and J ends lost 4 bases and 2 bases respectively, with 9 bases between them. CDR3 in DNA: TGTGCCAGCAGCCCGTGGGCCACCTACGAGCAGTACTTC. Protein: CASSPWATYEQYF.

V is TRBV19 and J is TRBJ2-7; the match to TRBD2 covers 9 bases. Per the germline V gene, CDR1 is LNHDA and CDR2 is SQIVND (reference sequence). This CDR3 contains 15 residues. The V segment lost 2 bases and the J segment 2 bases; nucleotides outside the gene matches: 4. The CDR3 loop is CASSIRAGGTYEQYF. The CDR3 DNA follows: TGTGCCAGTAGTATACGAGCGGGAGGCACCTACGAGCAGTACTTC.

The rearrangement joins TRBV2 to TRBJ2-3; TRBD1 might be the D (5 bases). The germline V gene has CDR1 SNHLY and CDR2 FYNNEI. V was clipped by 2 bases and J by 2 bases, with 11 bases between them. The CDR3 consists of 15 residues. The CDR3 DNA is TGTGCCAGCAGTGAATATGACAGCTTCACAGATACGCAGTATTTT. It specifies CASSEYDSFTDTQYF. The full variable domain, with the rest looked up from reference TRBV2 and TRBJ2-3, is EPEVTQTPSHQVTQMGQEVILRCVPISNHLYFYWYRQILGQKVEFLVSFYNNEISEKSEIFDDQFSVERPDGSNFTLKIRSTKLEDSAMYFCASSEYDSFTDTQYFGPGTRLTVL.